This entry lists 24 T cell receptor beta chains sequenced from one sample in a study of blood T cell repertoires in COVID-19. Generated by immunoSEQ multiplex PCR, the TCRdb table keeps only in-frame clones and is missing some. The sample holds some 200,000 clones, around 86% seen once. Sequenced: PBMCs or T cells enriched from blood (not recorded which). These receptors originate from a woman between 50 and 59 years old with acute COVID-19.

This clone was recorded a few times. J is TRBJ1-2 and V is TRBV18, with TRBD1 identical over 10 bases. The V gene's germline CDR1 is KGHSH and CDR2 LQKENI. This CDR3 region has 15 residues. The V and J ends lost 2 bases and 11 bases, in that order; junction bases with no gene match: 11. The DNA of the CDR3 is TGTGCCAGCTCACCAGACAAGACAGGGGGCTCCCTTTACACCTTC. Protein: CASSPDKTGGSLYTF.

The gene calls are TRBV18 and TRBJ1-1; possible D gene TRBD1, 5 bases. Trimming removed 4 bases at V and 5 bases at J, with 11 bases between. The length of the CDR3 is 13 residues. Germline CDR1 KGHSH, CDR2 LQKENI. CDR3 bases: TGTGCCAGCTCACTAACGGGGGGGACTGAAGCTTTCTTT. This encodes CASSLTGGTEAFF.

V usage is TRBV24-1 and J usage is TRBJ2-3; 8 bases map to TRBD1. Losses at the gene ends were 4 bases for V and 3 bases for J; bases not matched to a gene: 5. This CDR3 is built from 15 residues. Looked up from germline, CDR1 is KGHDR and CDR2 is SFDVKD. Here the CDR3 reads CATSDPGQVTDTQYF. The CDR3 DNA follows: TGTGCCACCAGTGACCCGGGACAGGTAACAGATACGCAGTATTTT.

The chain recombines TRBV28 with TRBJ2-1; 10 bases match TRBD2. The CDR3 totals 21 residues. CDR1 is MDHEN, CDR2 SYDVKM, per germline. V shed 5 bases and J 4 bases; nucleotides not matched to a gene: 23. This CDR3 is CASSGYRFRLAGAGGYNEQFF. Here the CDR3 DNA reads TGTGCCAGCAGTGGCTACAGGTTTAGGCTAGCGGGAGCTGGTGGGTACAATGAGCAGTTCTTC. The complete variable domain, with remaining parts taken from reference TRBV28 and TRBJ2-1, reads DVKVTQSSRYLVKRTGEKVFLECVQDMDHENMFWYRQDPGLGLRLIYFSYDVKMKEKGDIPEGYSVSREKKERFSLILESASTNQTSMYLCASSGYRFRLAGAGGYNEQFFGPGTRLTVL.

This CDR3 is CASSFLAGNPYNEQFF. The CDR3 bases are TGTGCCAGCAGTTTCTTAGCGGGAAACCCCTACAATGAGCAGTTCTTC. The gene calls are TRBV27 and TRBJ2-1; 8 bases map to TRBD2. Unmatched junction bases numbered 6, after V lost 3 bases and J lost 2 bases. The CDR3 runs 16 residues. Germline loops: CDR1 MNHEY, CDR2 SMNVEV (reference sequence).

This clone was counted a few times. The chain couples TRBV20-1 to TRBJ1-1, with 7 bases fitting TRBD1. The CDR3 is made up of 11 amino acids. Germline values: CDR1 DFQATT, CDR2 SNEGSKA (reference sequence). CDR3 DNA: TGCAGGGAAGCAGGGGGCACTGAAGCTTTCTTT. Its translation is CREAGGTEAFF.

CDR3 region: CASMAGSNQPQHF. The CDR3 coding sequence is TGTGCCTCGATGGCAGGGAGCAATCAGCCCCAGCATTTT. The genes are TRBV6-5 and TRBJ1-5; D perhaps matches TRBD1 (5 bases). The CDR3 has 13 residues. Trimming took off 11 bases at V and 1 base at J, with 12 bases between the two ends. Germline CDR1 is MNHEY and CDR2 is SVGAGI.

The CDR3 sequence is CASSDGGRGTGELFF. The CDR3 coding sequence is TGTGCCAGCAGTGACGGAGGGAGGGGTACCGGGGAGCTGTTTTTT. The chain employs TRBV6-4 and TRBJ2-2; 7 bases match TRBD2. CDR1 and CDR2 from the germline V gene are MRHNA and SNTAGT. CDR3 length equals 15 residues. J gave up 5 bases and V 2 bases, and 5 bases lay outside the gene matches.

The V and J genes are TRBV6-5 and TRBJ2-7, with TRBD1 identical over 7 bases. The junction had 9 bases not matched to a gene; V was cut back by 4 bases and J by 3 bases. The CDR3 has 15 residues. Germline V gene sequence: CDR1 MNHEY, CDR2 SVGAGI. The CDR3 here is CASSLRRTGIYEQYF. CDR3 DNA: TGTGCCAGCAGTTTGCGTAGGACAGGCATCTACGAGCAGTACTTC.

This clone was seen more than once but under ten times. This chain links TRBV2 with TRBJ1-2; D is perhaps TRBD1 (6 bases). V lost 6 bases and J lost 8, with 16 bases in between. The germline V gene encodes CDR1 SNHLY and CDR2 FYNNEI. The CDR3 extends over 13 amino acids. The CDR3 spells CASSRAARGGYTF. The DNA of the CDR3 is TGTGCCAGCAGCCGGGCTGCAAGGGGGGGCTACACCTTC. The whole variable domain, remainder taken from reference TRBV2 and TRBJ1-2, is EPEVTQTPSHQVTQMGQEVILRCVPISNHLYFYWYRQILGQKVEFLVSFYNNEISEKSEIFDDQFSVERPDGSNFTLKIRSTKLEDSAMYFCASSRAARGGYTFGSGTRLTVV.

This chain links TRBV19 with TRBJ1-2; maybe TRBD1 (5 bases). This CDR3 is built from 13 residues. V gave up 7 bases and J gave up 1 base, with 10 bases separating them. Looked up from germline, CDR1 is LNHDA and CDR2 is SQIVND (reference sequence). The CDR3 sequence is CASNRGINYGYTF. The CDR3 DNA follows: TGTGCCAGTAATCGGGGGATTAACTATGGCTACACCTTC.

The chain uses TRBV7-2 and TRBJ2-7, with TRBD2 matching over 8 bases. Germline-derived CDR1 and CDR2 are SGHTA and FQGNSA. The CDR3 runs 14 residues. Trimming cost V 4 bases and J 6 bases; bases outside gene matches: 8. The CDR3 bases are TGTGCCAGCAGCTCCCGGGGGGGGCAAAGCGAGCAGTACTTC. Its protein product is CASSSRGGQSEQYF.

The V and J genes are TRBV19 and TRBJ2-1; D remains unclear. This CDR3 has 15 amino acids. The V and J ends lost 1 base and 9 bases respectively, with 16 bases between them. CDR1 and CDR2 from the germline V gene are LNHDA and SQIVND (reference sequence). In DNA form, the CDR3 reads TGTGCCAGTAGTATAGGAGACTTAGTCGTGTCTGAGCAGTTCTTC. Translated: CASSIGDLVVSEQFF. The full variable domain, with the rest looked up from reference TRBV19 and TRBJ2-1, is DGGITQSPKYLFRKEGQNVTLSCEQNLNHDAMYWYRQDPGQGLRLIYYSQIVNDFQKGDIAEGYSVSREKKESFPLTVTSAQKNPTAFYLCASSIGDLVVSEQFFGPGTRLTVL.

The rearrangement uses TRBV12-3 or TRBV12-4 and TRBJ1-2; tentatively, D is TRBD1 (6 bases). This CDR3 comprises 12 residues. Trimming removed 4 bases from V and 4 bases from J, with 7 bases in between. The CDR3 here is CASSYRVYGYTF. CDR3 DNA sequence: TGTGCCAGCAGTTACAGGGTCTATGGCTACACCTTC.

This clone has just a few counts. The DNA for the CDR3 is TGTGCCACCAGTGAGGGGACAGTCGGCTACACCTTC. The encoded protein is CATSEGTVGYTF. This rearrangement joins TRBV24-1 to TRBJ1-2; 7 bases are shared with TRBD1. The CDR3 covers 12 residues. In germline, CDR1 is KGHDR, CDR2 SFDVKD. The V and J ends lost 4 bases and 8 bases, in that order; junction bases with no gene match: 3.

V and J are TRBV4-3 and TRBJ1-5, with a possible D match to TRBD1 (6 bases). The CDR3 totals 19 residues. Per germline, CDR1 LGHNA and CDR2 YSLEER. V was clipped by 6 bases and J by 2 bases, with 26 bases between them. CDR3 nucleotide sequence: TGCGCCAGCAGAACGACGGGGGGCGCGTTTTATTCCGGCAATCAGCCCCAGCATTTT. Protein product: CASRTTGGAFYSGNQPQHF.

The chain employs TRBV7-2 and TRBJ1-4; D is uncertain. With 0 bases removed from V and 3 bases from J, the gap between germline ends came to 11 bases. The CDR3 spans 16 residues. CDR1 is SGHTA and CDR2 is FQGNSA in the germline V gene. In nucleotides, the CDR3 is TGTGCCAGCAGCTTAGCGTCAGGCGGGGCTAATGAAAAACTGTTTTTT. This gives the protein CASSLASGGANEKLFF.

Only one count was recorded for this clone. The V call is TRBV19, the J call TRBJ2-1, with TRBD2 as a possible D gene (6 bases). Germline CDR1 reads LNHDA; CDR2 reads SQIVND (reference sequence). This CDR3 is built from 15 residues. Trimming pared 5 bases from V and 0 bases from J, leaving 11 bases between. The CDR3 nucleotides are TGTGCCAGTAGTGTTAGCGGAGGCTCCTACAATGAGCAGTTCTTC. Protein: CASSVSGGSYNEQFF.

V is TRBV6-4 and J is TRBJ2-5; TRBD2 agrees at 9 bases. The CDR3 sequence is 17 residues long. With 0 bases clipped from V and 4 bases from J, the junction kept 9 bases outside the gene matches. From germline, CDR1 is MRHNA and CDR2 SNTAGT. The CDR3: CASSDSYAGGRIETQYF. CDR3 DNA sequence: TGTGCCAGCAGTGACTCCTATGCGGGAGGGAGGATAGAGACCCAGTACTTC.

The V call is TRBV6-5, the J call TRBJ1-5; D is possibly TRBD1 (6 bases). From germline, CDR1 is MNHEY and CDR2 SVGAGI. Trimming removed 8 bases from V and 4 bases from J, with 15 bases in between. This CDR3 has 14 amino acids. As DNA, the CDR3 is TGTGCCAGCTGGACAGACTTCCATAATCAGCCCCAGCATTTT. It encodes CASWTDFHNQPQHF.

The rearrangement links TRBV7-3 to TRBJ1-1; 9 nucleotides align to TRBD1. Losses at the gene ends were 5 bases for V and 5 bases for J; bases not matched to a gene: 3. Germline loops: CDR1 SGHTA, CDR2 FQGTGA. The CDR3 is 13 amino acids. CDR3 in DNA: TGTGCCAGCAGCCCACAGGGGGCGACTGAAGCTTTCTTT. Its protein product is CASSPQGATEAFF.

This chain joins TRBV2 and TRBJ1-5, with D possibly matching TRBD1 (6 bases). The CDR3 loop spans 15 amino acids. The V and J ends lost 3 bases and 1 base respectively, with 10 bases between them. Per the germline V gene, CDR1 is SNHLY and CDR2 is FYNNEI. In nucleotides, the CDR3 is TGTGCCAGCAGTGAGAGGGGGTTGAGCAATCAGCCCCAGCATTTT. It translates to CASSERGLSNQPQHF.

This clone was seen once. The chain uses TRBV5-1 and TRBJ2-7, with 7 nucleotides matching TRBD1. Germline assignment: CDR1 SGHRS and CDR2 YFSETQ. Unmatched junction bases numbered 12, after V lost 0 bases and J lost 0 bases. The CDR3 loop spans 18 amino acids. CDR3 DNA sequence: TGCGCCAGCAGCTTGGGTCTGCCATCGGACAGGAACTCCTACGAGCAGTACTTC. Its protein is CASSLGLPSDRNSYEQYF. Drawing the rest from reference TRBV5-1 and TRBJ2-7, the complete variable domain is KAGVTQTPRYLIKTRGQQVTLSCSPISGHRSVSWYQQTPGQGLQFLFEYFSETQRNKGNFPGRFSGRQFSNSRSEMNVSTLELGDSALYLCASSLGLPSDRNSYEQYFGPGTRLTVT.

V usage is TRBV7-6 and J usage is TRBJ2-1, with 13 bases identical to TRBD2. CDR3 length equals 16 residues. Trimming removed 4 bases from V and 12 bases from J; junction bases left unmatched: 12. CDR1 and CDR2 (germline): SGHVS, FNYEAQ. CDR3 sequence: CASSYRTSGGLFGQFF. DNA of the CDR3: TGTGCCAGCAGCTATAGGACTAGCGGGGGCCTTTTCGGGCAGTTCTTC.